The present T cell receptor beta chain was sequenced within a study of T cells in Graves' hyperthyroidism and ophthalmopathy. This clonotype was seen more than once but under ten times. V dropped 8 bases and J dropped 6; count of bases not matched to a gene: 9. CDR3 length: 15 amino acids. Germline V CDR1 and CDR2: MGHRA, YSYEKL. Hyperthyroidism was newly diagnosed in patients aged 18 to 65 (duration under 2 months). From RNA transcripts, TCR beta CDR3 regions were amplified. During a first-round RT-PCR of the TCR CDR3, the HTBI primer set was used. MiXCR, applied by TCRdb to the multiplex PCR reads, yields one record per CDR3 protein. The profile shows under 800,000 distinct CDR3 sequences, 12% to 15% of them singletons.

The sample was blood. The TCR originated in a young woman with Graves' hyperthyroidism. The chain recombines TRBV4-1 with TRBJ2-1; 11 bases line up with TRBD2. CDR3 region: CASAGLGLAVNEQFF. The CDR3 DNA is TGCGCCAGCGCGGGGTTGGGACTAGCGGTCAATGAGCAGTTCTTC.